These 30 T cell receptor beta chains were all obtained from the same sample, sequenced in a study of shared clonotypes between healthy human individuals. Some clones are missing from TCRdb's copy, which holds only in-frame ones; the method was immunoSEQ multiplex PCR. The table includes over 95,000 clones, about 63% detected once. The sequenced sample was memory CD8+ T cells sorted from blood. Regarding subset: CD45RO+ cells pooled with CCR7-negative TemRA cells. These receptors were taken from a woman in her twenties or thirties in good health.

This rearrangement joins TRBV13 to TRBJ2-7, with D tentatively TRBD1 (6 bases). CDR1 is PRHDT, CDR2 FYEKMQ, per germline (reference sequence). The length of the CDR3 is 16 residues. Deletions cut 6 bases from V and 1 base from J, with 19 bases between. The CDR3: CASSSSWQGSSYEQYF. The CDR3 bases are TGTGCCAGCAGTTCGTCGTGGCAGGGGAGTTCCTACGAGCAGTACTTC.

The genes are TRBV28 and TRBJ2-7; tentative D call: TRBD2 (6 bases). The germline V gene has CDR1 MDHEN and CDR2 SYDVKM. This CDR3 comprises 15 residues. With 5 bases removed from V and 6 bases from J, the gap between germline ends came to 20 bases. In DNA, the CDR3 is TGTGCCAGCAGTGACTCGTCGGGAGCTTCGTCCGAGCAGTACTTC. Its translation: CASSDSSGASSEQYF. Variable domain in full (rest from reference TRBV28 and TRBJ2-7): DVKVTQSSRYLVKRTGEKVFLECVQDMDHENMFWYRQDPGLGLRLIYFSYDVKMKEKGDIPEGYSVSREKKERFSLILESASTNQTSMYLCASSDSSGASSEQYFGPGTRLTVT.

This chain uses TRBV5-6 with TRBJ2-2; D gene ambiguous. V was clipped by 2 bases and J by 6 bases, with 5 bases between them. Per the germline V gene, CDR1 is SGHDT and CDR2 is YYEEEE. The CDR3 runs to 12 residues. The CDR3 region has the DNA TGTGCCAGCAGCTTAGGCCCCGGGGAGCTGTTTTTT. Its translation is CASSLGPGELFF.

For this clone: Other DNA sequences in the sample encode the same CDR3. CDR3 sequence: CASRSLAGGYNEQFF. The DNA for the CDR3 is TGTGCCAGTAGGTCTCTAGCGGGAGGGTACAATGAGCAGTTCTTC. J is TRBJ2-1 and V is TRBV19; 12 bases agree with TRBD2. With V trimmed by 6 bases and J by 4 bases, 4 bases remained unmatched. The CDR3 loop spans 15 amino acids. CDR1 LNHDA and CDR2 SQIVND come from the germline V gene (reference sequence).

The V call is TRBV6-4, the J call TRBJ2-3; D is unclear. Germline V lookup: CDR1 MRHNA, CDR2 SNTAGT. The V and J ends lost 2 bases and 0 bases respectively, with 9 bases between them. The CDR3 covers 15 residues. The CDR3 sequence: CASSDLPDSTDTQYF. CDR3 DNA sequence: TGTGCCAGCAGTGACCTACCAGACAGCACAGATACGCAGTATTTT.

This clone has at least ten counts. The V and J genes are TRBV6-4 and TRBJ2-2; D perhaps matches TRBD1 (6 bases). The CDR3 has 14 residues. In germline, CDR1 is MRHNA, CDR2 SNTAGT. V gave up 5 bases and J gave up 3 bases, with 10 bases separating them. The CDR3 DNA follows: TGTGCCAGCAGTCTGGGGGCGGACACCGGGGAGCTGTTTTTT. It specifies CASSLGADTGELFF.

The chain uses TRBV6-5 and TRBJ2-2; D may be TRBD1 or TRBD2 (6 bases each). Trimming stripped 6 bases from V and 3 bases from J, with 11 bases between. The CDR3 is 14 residues long. CDR1 MNHEY and CDR2 SVGAGI come from the germline V gene. CDR3 region: CASRGGAYTGELFF. DNA of the CDR3: TGTGCCAGCAGGGGGGGCGCCTACACCGGGGAGCTGTTTTTT.

This clone has only a few counts. This rearrangement joins TRBV15 to TRBJ2-5; 9 positions match TRBD1. The V and J ends lost 1 base and 5 bases, in that order; junction bases with no gene match: 11. The CDR3 has 17 residues. In germline, CDR1 is LNHNV, CDR2 YYDKDF (reference sequence). CDR3 coding DNA: TGTGCCACCAGCAGAGGGATCCGGACAGGGGAGTTGGAGACCCAGTACTTC. It is translated as CATSRGIRTGELETQYF.

This rearrangement joins TRBV14 to TRBJ1-2, with D maybe TRBD1 (5 bases). This CDR3 comprises 15 residues. V gave up 1 base and J gave up 4 bases, with 13 bases separating them. Germline CDR1 SGHDN, CDR2 FVKESK. This CDR3 reads CASSQVSGIGYGYTF. DNA of the CDR3: TGTGCCAGCAGCCAAGTTTCAGGGATCGGCTATGGCTACACCTTC.

The table lists this clone with a count of one. V and J are TRBV9 and TRBJ2-2; D possibly corresponds to TRBD2 (5 bases). The germline V gene encodes CDR1 SGDLS and CDR2 YYNGEE. The CDR3 runs to 15 residues. Trimming stripped 0 bases from V and 6 bases from J, with 12 bases between. The CDR3 DNA sequence: TGTGCCAGCAGCGTAGCTTCGGGGTCTGCCGGGGAGCTGTTTTTT. Protein sequence: CASSVASGSAGELFF.

The V gene is TRBV28, the J gene TRBJ2-1, with TRBD1 identical over 10 bases. This CDR3 contains 18 residues. The germline V gene encodes CDR1 MDHEN and CDR2 SYDVKM. V lost 4 bases and J lost 3; bases outside the gene matches: 12. The CDR3 spells CASSSRGQGGSIYNEQFF. The CDR3 nucleotides are TGTGCCAGCAGTTCCCGTGGACAGGGGGGTAGTATCTACAATGAGCAGTTCTTC. Combining the CDR3 with reference TRBV28 and TRBJ2-1 gives the whole variable domain DVKVTQSSRYLVKRTGEKVFLECVQDMDHENMFWYRQDPGLGLRLIYFSYDVKMKEKGDIPEGYSVSREKKERFSLILESASTNQTSMYLCASSSRGQGGSIYNEQFFGPGTRLTVL.

CDR3 DNA sequence: TGTGCCAGCAGTGTCAGACAGGGGGCTGGTGGGGAGCTGTTTTTT. The encoded protein is CASSVRQGAGGELFF. V and J are TRBV2 and TRBJ2-2; 10 bases agree with TRBD1. V lost 4 bases, J lost 8 bases, and 7 bases stayed unmatched. Germline assignment: CDR1 SNHLY and CDR2 FYNNEI. The CDR3 has 15 amino acids. Full variable domain (rest looked up from reference TRBV2 and TRBJ2-2): EPEVTQTPSHQVTQMGQEVILRCVPISNHLYFYWYRQILGQKVEFLVSFYNNEISEKSEIFDDQFSVERPDGSNFTLKIRSTKLEDSAMYFCASSVRQGAGGELFFGEGSRLTVL.

The chain employs TRBV4-2 and TRBJ2-7; TRBD1 is a possible D gene (5 bases). Germline CDR1 reads LGHNA; CDR2 reads YNFKEQ. This CDR3 comprises 13 residues. V gave up 0 bases and J gave up 5 bases, with 8 bases separating them. The DNA for the CDR3 is TGTGCCAGCAGCCAAGATACAGGAGACGAGCAGTACTTC. Residues: CASSQDTGDEQYF.

The rearrangement links TRBV7-9 to TRBJ2-2, with D unresolved. Trimming cost V 5 bases and J 6 bases, with 7 bases left between them. The germline gives CDR1 SEHNR, CDR2 FQNEAQ (reference sequence). This CDR3 is built from 12 residues. The CDR3 here is CASSQAAGELFF. The CDR3 coding sequence is TGTGCCAGCAGCCAAGCCGCCGGGGAGCTGTTTTTT.

J is TRBJ2-7 and V is TRBV11-3; 8 bases match TRBD2. The trim removed 2 bases at V and 5 bases at J, leaving 8 bases unmatched. This CDR3 is built from 15 residues. The V gene's germline CDR1 is SGHNT and CDR2 YENEEA. This chain's CDR3 is CASSLRAGAFNEQYF. The CDR3 DNA reads as TGTGCCAGCAGCTTACGAGCGGGAGCATTCAACGAGCAGTACTTC.

The chain carries TRBV14 and TRBJ1-1; D not certain. The germline V gene encodes CDR1 SGHDN and CDR2 FVKESK. This CDR3 contains 16 residues. Trimming took 5 bases from V and 1 from J, leaving 17 bases between them. CDR3 sequence: CASSSWALSPNTEAFF. The CDR3, as DNA: TGTGCCAGCAGCTCGTGGGCTCTGAGCCCGAACACTGAAGCTTTCTTT. Full variable domain (outside the CDR3, taken from reference TRBV14 and TRBJ1-1): EAGVTQFPSHSVIEKGQTVTLRCDPISGHDNLYWYRRVMGKEIKFLLHFVKESKQDESGMPNNRFLAERTGGTYSTLKVQPAELEDSGVYFCASSSWALSPNTEAFFGQGTRLTVV.

V and J are TRBV13 and TRBJ2-7, with 7 bases aligning to TRBD1. CDR3 length: 15 amino acids. Germline CDR1 and CDR2: PRHDT and FYEKMQ (reference sequence). Unmatched junction bases numbered 8, after V lost 4 bases and J lost 2 bases. CDR3 in amino acids: CASSSRQGMAYEQYF. The DNA of the CDR3 is TGTGCCAGCAGCTCCAGACAGGGCATGGCCTACGAGCAGTACTTC.

The chain is built from TRBV10-3 and TRBJ2-5; 9 positions agree with TRBD1. Germline V gene data show CDR1 as ENHRY and CDR2 as SYGVKD. This CDR3 spans 18 amino acids. With V trimmed by 2 bases and J by 4 bases, 14 bases remained unmatched. The CDR3 loop reads CAISEGGGAQGAAETQYF. CDR3 nucleotides: TGTGCCATCAGTGAGGGGGGTGGAGCACAGGGGGCCGCAGAGACCCAGTACTTC.

The chain is built from TRBV7-9 and TRBJ1-5; 9 positions agree with TRBD1. Unmatched junction bases numbered 3, after V lost 1 base and J lost 5 bases. Germline assignment: CDR1 SEHNR and CDR2 FQNEAQ (reference sequence). The CDR3 is 15 residues long. This chain's CDR3 is CASSLGTGVDQPQHF. The CDR3 nucleotides read TGTGCCAGCAGCTTAGGGACAGGGGTCGATCAGCCCCAGCATTTT.

The chain recombines TRBV11-2 with TRBJ1-1; D call uncertain. Germline CDR1 is SGHAT and CDR2 is FQNNGV. The CDR3 spans 12 residues. Trimming removed 1 base from V and 7 bases from J, with 7 bases in between. The CDR3 loop is CASSLGCGEAFF. The CDR3 nucleotides read TGTGCCAGCAGCTTAGGTTGTGGTGAAGCTTTCTTT.

This clone was found a few times. The chain couples TRBV6-5 to TRBJ2-2; D call uncertain. Deletions cut 5 bases from V and 5 bases from J, with 12 bases between. This CDR3 spans 14 amino acids. Germline V gives CDR1 MNHEY, CDR2 SVGAGI. CDR3 sequence (DNA): TGTGCCAGCAGTGAAGTCGGCGATACCGGGGAGCTGTTTTTT. Protein: CASSEVGDTGELFF.

This clone was seen just once. The chain employs TRBV4-1 and TRBJ1-5, with 8 positions matching TRBD1. CDR1 is MGHRA and CDR2 is YSYEKL in the germline V gene. The V gene end was trimmed by 3 bases and the J gene end by 9 bases; junction bases not matched to a gene: 10. The CDR3 is 15 residues long. CDR3 residues: CASSQNQGALWPQHF. CDR3 nucleotides: TGCGCCAGCAGCCAGAACCAGGGGGCCCTCTGGCCCCAGCATTTT.

This chain uses TRBV30 with TRBJ1-4; D gene uncertain. Deletions cut 2 bases from V and 5 bases from J, with 3 bases between. This CDR3 has 11 amino acids. Germline V gene lookup returns CDR1 GTSNPN and CDR2 SVGIG (reference sequence). The CDR3 protein is CAWSRNEKLFF. CDR3 DNA: TGTGCCTGGAGTCGAAATGAAAAACTGTTTTTT.

J is TRBJ2-5 and V is TRBV10-3; D may be TRBD2 (5 bases). The CDR3 covers 14 residues. Germline CDR1 reads ENHRY; CDR2 reads SYGVKD. V dropped 4 bases and J dropped 3 bases, with 12 bases sitting between them. CDR3 DNA: TGTGCCATCAGTGGTGCGAGGACTGAAGAGACCCAGTACTTC. Its translation: CAISGARTEETQYF.

This sequence joins TRBV2 and TRBJ1-5; D remains ambiguous. The CDR3 is 15 residues long. Trimming pared 6 bases from V and 0 bases from J, leaving 12 bases between. The germline V gene has CDR1 SNHLY and CDR2 FYNNEI. In DNA, the CDR3 is TGTGCCAGCAGACAACAGCCATATAGCAATCAGCCCCAGCATTTT. Its translation is CASRQQPYSNQPQHF.

V gene TRBV5-1 combines with J gene TRBJ1-3; D ambiguous. Germline CDR1 and CDR2: SGHRS and YFSETQ. With 4 bases removed from V and 0 bases from J, the gap between germline ends came to 11 bases. The CDR3 is 15 residues long. The CDR3 bases are TGCGCCAGCAGCCCTGGGCCCGCCTCTGGAAACACCATATATTTT. Protein sequence: CASSPGPASGNTIYF.

V usage is TRBV5-4 and J usage is TRBJ1-4; D gene uncertain. V shed 1 base and J shed 0 bases, with 7 bases lying between them. CDR3 length: 15 amino acids. Germline V lookup: CDR1 SGHNT, CDR2 YYREEE (reference sequence). CDR3 amino acids: CASSLSVATNEKLFF. For the CDR3, the DNA is TGTGCCAGCAGCTTGTCGGTAGCAACTAATGAAAAACTGTTTTTT. Looking up the rest from reference TRBV5-4 and TRBJ1-4 gives the full variable domain: ETGVTQSPTHLIKTRGQQVTLRCSSQSGHNTVSWYQQALGQGPQFIFQYYREEENGRGNFPPRFSGLQFPNYSSELNVNALELDDSALYLCASSLSVATNEKLFFGSGTQLSVL.

The table lists this clone with a few counts. The chain uses TRBV11-3 and TRBJ1-5, with 10 positions matching TRBD1. V shed 4 bases, J shed 5 bases, and the junction held 5 bases outside the gene matches. The germline CDR1 and CDR2 sequences are SGHNT and YENEEA. This CDR3 spans 15 amino acids. The CDR3 sequence is CASSSTGGGDQPQHF. CDR3 DNA: TGTGCCAGCAGCTCGACAGGGGGCGGCGATCAGCCCCAGCATTTT.

There are a few counts of this clone. The chain is built from TRBV6-5 and TRBJ2-7, with 11 positions matching TRBD1. V shed 2 bases and J 3 bases; nucleotides not matched to a gene: 3. CDR3 size: 15 residues. The germline V gene has CDR1 MNHEY and CDR2 SVGAGI. CDR3 loop: CASSYSGTGGYEQYF. CDR3 in DNA: TGTGCCAGCAGTTACAGCGGGACAGGGGGCTACGAGCAGTACTTC.

A single count supports this clone. CDR3 protein: CASSQRTGLLSGYTF. For the CDR3, the DNA is TGCGCCAGCAGCCAGCGGACAGGGCTTTTATCCGGCTACACCTTC. The chain recombines TRBV4-1 with TRBJ1-2; 8 nucleotides line up with TRBD1. Trimming cost V 3 bases and J 8 bases; bases outside gene matches: 11. Germline CDR1 is MGHRA and CDR2 is YSYEKL. The CDR3 has 15 residues.